A few counts support the clone carrying this T cell receptor beta chain. This entry comes from a study of metastatic and nonmetastatic thyroid tumors. MiXCR was used by TCRdb to re-call the PCR reads. This sample has 30,000 to 35,000 clones, with approximately 30% found just once. All patients were treatment-naive before thyroid surgery. This receptor was taken from a female donor with papillary thyroid cancer or a benign thyroid nodule (not recorded which). Some clones in this sample may be carry-over from other donors' samples. The sample was blood.

This CDR3 reads CASSDSVGTANEQFF. CDR3 in DNA: TGTGCCAGCAGTGACTCGGTGGGCACCGCCAATGAGCAGTTCTTC. V is TRBV6-4 and J is TRBJ2-1; D is unresolved. CDR1 is MRHNA, CDR2 SNTAGT, per germline. The CDR3 covers 15 residues. The V and J ends lost 0 bases and 6 bases respectively, with 12 bases between them.